This is a list of T cell receptor beta chains from one sample in a study of blood T cell repertoires in COVID-19. Repertoires were generated with immunoSEQ multiplex PCR, while TCRdb's copy carries only in-frame clones and drops some. The sample lists around 200,000 clones; 70% to 85% were seen once. The sequenced sample was peripheral blood. Receptors were obtained from a woman over 75 with acute or convalescent COVID-19. CDR3s include the opening cysteine and the closing phenylalanine or tryptophan. A D gene is named only where the DNA matches it firmly. Size tells how often a clone was seen (once, few, many) or the class of an expanded clone, and some rows leave it out.

CDR3aa | CDR3nt | v_gene | abundance | d_gene | len | j_gene
CASSLAGVSYEQYF | TGTGCCAGCAGTCTAGCGGGGGTGTCCTACGAGCAGTACTTC | TRBV11-2 | . | TRBD2 | 14 | TRBJ2-7
CASSQPWQRETQYF | TGCGCCAGCAGCCAACCTTGGCAGCGGGAGACCCAGTACTTC | TRBV4-1 | once | . | 14 | TRBJ2-5
CASRPGLAGAYEQYF | TGTGCCAGCAGGCCCGGACTAGCGGGGGCCTACGAGCAGTACTTC | TRBV6-5 | once | TRBD2 | 15 | TRBJ2-7
CASSTGQGLNTEAFF | TGTGCCAGCAGTACCGGGCAGGGCTTGAACACTGAAGCTTTCTTT | TRBV21-1 | once | . | 15 | TRBJ1-1
CSALSPAGAAYYGYTF | TGCAGCGCCCTCAGCCCGGCAGGCGCCGCGTACTATGGCTACACCTTC | TRBV29-1 | . | . | 16 | TRBJ1-2
CASSLVTSGSTGGELFF | TGTGCCAGCAGCTTAGTTACTAGCGGGAGTACTGGTGGGGAGCTGTTTTTT | TRBV7-2 | few | TRBD2 | 17 | TRBJ2-2
CASSVFEWGGEQFF | TGTGCCAGCAGCGTCTTTGAGTGGGGGGGCGAGCAGTTCTTC | TRBV7-8 | . | . | 14 | TRBJ2-1
CASSRDRSTDTQYF | TGTGCCAGCAGCCGGGACAGAAGCACAGATACGCAGTATTTT | TRBV7-3 | . | TRBD1 | 14 | TRBJ2-3
CASSQATGGKTEAFF | TGCGCCAGCAGCCAAGCCACAGGGGGCAAAACTGAAGCTTTCTTT | TRBV4-3 | . | TRBD1 | 15 | TRBJ1-1
CASSPRTSGTGNGELFF | TGTGCCAGCAGCCCCCGGACTAGCGGCACTGGGAACGGGGAGCTGTTTTTT | TRBV7-7 | . | TRBD2 | 17 | TRBJ2-2
CASSPDFHEQYF | TGTGCCAGCAGCCCGGACTTCCACGAGCAGTACTTC | TRBV5-5 | . | . | 12 | TRBJ2-7
CASSLAPGVDIQYF | TGTGCCAGCAGCTTAGCTCCAGGGGTGGACATTCAGTACTTC | TRBV7-8 | . | . | 14 | TRBJ2-4
CASSLATTRRDRGADTQYF | TGTGCCAGCAGCTTAGCCACAACCCGGCGGGACAGGGGTGCAGATACGCAGTATTTT | TRBV7-2 | . | TRBD1 | 19 | TRBJ2-3
CASSLVGGLNTIYF | TGTGCCAGCAGCTTAGTAGGGGGCTTAAACACCATATATTTT | TRBV7-9 | . | TRBD1 | 14 | TRBJ1-3
CASSPTSGGSTDTQYF | TGTGCCAGCAGCCCGACTAGCGGGGGTAGCACAGATACGCAGTATTTT | TRBV11-3 | . | TRBD2 | 16 | TRBJ2-3
CASSYSGQSDSYEQYF | TGTGCCAGCAGTTACTCGGGACAGTCGGACTCCTACGAGCAGTACTTC | TRBV6-5 | . | TRBD1 | 16 | TRBJ2-7
CASSYSRGLGQYF | TGTGCCAGCAGTTACTCCAGGGGGCTAGGCCAGTACTTC | TRBV6-5 | . | TRBD1 | 13 | TRBJ2-5
CASSASQGFGTDTQYF | TGTGCCAGCAGCGCCAGTCAGGGGTTTGGCACAGATACGCAGTATTTT | TRBV7-2 | . | . | 16 | TRBJ2-3
CAISLTSGAEIGTDTQYF | TGTGCCATCAGTTTAACTAGCGGGGCCGAAATAGGCACAGATACGCAGTATTTT | TRBV10-3 | . | TRBD2 | 18 | TRBJ2-3
CASSLAGLAANEQFF | TGTGCCAGCAGCTTAGCGGGACTAGCGGCGAATGAGCAGTTCTTC | TRBV7-2 | . | TRBD2 | 15 | TRBJ2-1
CAGKRVGTEAFF | TGTGCCGGTAAGAGGGTCGGGACTGAAGCTTTCTTT | TRBV5-3 | . | . | 12 | TRBJ1-1
CASSPQTQNTEAFF | TGTGCCAGCTCCCCTCAAACTCAGAACACTGAAGCTTTCTTT | TRBV18 | . | . | 14 | TRBJ1-1
CASSLAYGNEKLFF | TGTGCCAGCAGCTTAGCCTACGGGAATGAAAAACTGTTTTTT | TRBV7-6 | . | . | 14 | TRBJ1-4
CASSYSTGLNTEAFF | TGTGCCAGCAGTTACTCGACGGGACTCAACACTGAAGCTTTCTTT | TRBV6-5 | . | . | 15 | TRBJ1-1
CSALVNTEAFF | TGCAGTGCCCTTGTGAACACTGAAGCTTTCTTT | TRBV20-1 | . | . | 11 | TRBJ1-1
CATNSGNEQFF | TGTGCCACCAACTCCGGCAATGAGCAGTTCTTC | TRBV24-1 | . | . | 11 | TRBJ2-1
CASSLEGSGGSAEAFF | TGCGCCAGCAGCTTGGAGGGGTCAGGGGGTAGCGCTGAAGCTTTCTTT | TRBV5-1 | . | TRBD1 | 16 | TRBJ1-1
CASRGGLPGAETQYF | TGTGCCAGCAGGGGGGGTCTACCCGGGGCAGAGACCCAGTACTTC | TRBV2 | . | . | 15 | TRBJ2-5